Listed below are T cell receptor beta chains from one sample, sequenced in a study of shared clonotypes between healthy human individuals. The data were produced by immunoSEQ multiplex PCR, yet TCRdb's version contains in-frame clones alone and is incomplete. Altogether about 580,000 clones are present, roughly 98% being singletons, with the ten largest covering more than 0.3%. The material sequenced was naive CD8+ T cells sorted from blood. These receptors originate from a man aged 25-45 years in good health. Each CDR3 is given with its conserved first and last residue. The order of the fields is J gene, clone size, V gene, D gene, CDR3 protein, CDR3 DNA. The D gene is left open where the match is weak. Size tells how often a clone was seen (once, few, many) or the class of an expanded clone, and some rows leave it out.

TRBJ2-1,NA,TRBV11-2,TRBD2,CASSFRGGREQFF,TGTGCCAGCAGCTTCCGGGGAGGGCGTGAGCAGTTCTTC
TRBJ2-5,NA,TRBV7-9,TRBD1,CASSPWDRGGETQYF,TGTGCCAGCAGTCCCTGGGACAGGGGAGGCGAGACCCAGTACTTC
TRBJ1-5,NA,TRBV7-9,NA,CASSSSTAYNQPQHF,TGTGCCAGCAGCTCATCGACAGCCTACAATCAGCCCCAGCATTTT
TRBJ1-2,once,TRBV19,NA,CASSLTGANYGYTF,TGTGCCAGTAGTCTTACAGGAGCCAACTATGGCTACACCTTC
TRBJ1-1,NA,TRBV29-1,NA,CSVGGNPRTEAFF,TGCAGCGTCGGAGGGAACCCGAGGACTGAAGCTTTCTTT
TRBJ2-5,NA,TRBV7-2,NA,CASSLFSGLQETQYF,TGTGCCAGCAGTCTTTTCAGCGGACTCCAAGAGACCCAGTACTTC
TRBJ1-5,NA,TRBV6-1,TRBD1,CASSEASGTGGFTGNQPQHF,TGTGCCAGCAGTGAAGCCTCCGGGACAGGGGGCTTTACGGGCAATCAGCCCCAGCATTTT
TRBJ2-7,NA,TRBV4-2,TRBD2,CASSQDVTSGPSYEQYF,TGTGCCAGCAGCCAAGATGTCACTAGCGGACCTTCCTACGAGCAGTACTTC
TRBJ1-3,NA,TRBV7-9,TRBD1,CASSSLGQGWLSGNTIYF,TGTGCCAGCAGCTCTCTCGGACAGGGATGGCTCTCTGGAAACACCATATATTTT
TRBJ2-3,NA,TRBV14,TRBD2,CASSRLAGRTDTQYF,TGTGCCAGCAGCCGACTAGCGGGTCGCACAGATACGCAGTATTTT
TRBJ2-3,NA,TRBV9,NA,CASSQEGPTDTQYF,TGTGCCAGCAGCCAGGAGGGGCCCACAGATACGCAGTATTTT
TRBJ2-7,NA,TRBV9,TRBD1,CASSLGQGNYEQYF,TGTGCCAGCAGCCTGGGACAGGGAAACTACGAGCAGTACTTC
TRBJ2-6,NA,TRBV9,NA,CASSVASKTGANVLTF,TGTGCCAGCAGCGTAGCGTCCAAGACTGGGGCCAACGTCCTGACTTTC
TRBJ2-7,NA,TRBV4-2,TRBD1,CASSQAQGAPSYEQYF,TGTGCCAGCAGCCAAGCGCAGGGGGCGCCGTCCTACGAGCAGTACTTC
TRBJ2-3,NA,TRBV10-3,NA,CAISEPSGPRADTQYF,TGTGCCATCAGTGAGCCCAGCGGGCCCAGGGCAGATACGCAGTATTTT
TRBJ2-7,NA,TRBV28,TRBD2,CASSPLRLAGTYEQYF,TGTGCCAGCAGTCCGTTGAGACTAGCGGGAACCTACGAGCAGTACTTC
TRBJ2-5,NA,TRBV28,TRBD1,CATGTGVRYF,TGTGCCACCGGGACAGGGGTCCGGTACTTC
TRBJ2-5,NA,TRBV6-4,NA,CASSVNHQETPYF,TGTGCCAGCAGTGTTAATCACCAAGAGACCCCGTACTTC
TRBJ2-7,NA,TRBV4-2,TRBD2,CASSQLIAGEAEQYF,TGTGCCAGCAGCCAATTAATAGCGGGAGAAGCCGAGCAGTACTTC
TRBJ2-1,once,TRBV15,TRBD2,CATSRGPSGAWDEQFF,TGTGCCACCAGCAGAGGCCCTAGCGGGGCTTGGGATGAGCAGTTCTTC
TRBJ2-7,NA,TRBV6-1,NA,CASSELGLPYEQYF,TGTGCCAGCAGTGAACTAGGACTACCGTACGAGCAGTACTTC
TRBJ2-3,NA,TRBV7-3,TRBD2,CASSLTAGGPGDTQYF,TGTGCCAGCAGCTTAACAGCGGGAGGGCCGGGAGATACGCAGTATTTT
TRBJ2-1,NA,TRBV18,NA,CASSPTAGGTYGEQFF,TGTGCCAGCTCACCAACGGCAGGGGGGACCTACGGTGAGCAGTTCTTC
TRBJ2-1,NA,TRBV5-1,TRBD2,CASRASGGYNEQFF,TGCGCCAGCAGGGCTAGCGGAGGGTACAATGAGCAGTTCTTC
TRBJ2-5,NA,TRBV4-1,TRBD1,CASSQGTGTVQETQYF,TGCGCCAGCAGCCAAGGAACCGGGACAGTACAAGAGACCCAGTACTTC
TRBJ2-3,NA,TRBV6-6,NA,CASSHEGVEGTDTQYF,TGTGCCAGCAGCCACGAGGGGGTTGAGGGTACAGATACGCAGTATTTT
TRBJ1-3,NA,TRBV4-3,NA,CASSQDRIGGPGNTIYF,TGCGCCAGCAGCCAAGACCGGATCGGGGGACCTGGAAACACCATATATTTT
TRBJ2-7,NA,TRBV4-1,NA,CASSPAGSSYEQYF,TGCGCCAGCAGCCCGGCAGGTAGCTCCTACGAGCAGTACTTC
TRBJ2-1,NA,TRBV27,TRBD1,CASAGQGGRDTNNEQFF,TGTGCCAGCGCGGGACAGGGTGGTCGGGACACCAACAATGAGCAGTTCTTC
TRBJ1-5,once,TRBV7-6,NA,CASSSETGGQPQHF,TGTGCCAGCAGCTCGGAGACAGGCGGGCAGCCCCAGCATTTT
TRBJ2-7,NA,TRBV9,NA,CASSVNSLGEQYF,TGTGCCAGCAGCGTAAACTCCCTCGGCGAGCAGTACTTC
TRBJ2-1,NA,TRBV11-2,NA,CASSLVEGVDNEQFF,TGTGCCAGCAGCTTAGTGGAGGGAGTAGATAATGAGCAGTTCTTC
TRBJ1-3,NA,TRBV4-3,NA,CASSQDSGPARGNTIYF,TGCGCCAGCAGCCAGGATTCCGGTCCAGCGAGAGGAAACACCATATATTTT
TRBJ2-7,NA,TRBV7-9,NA,CASSRSAPAYEQYF,TGTGCCAGCAGCCGCTCAGCGCCCGCCTACGAGCAGTACTTC
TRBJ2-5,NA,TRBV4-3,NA,CASSQAAAEETQYF,TGCGCCAGCAGCCAGGCGGCGGCGGAAGAGACCCAGTACTTC
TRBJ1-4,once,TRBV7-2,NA,CASSFITGFEKLFF,TGTGCCAGCAGCTTCATTACAGGGTTTGAAAAACTGTTTTTT
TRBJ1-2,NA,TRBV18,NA,CASSPGSDRKQNYGYTF,TGTGCCAGCTCACCCGGGTCAGATCGAAAACAAAACTATGGCTACACCTTC
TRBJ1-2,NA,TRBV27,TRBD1,CASSLNWPGQGDNYGYTF,TGTGCCAGCAGTTTGAATTGGCCCGGCCAGGGGGATAACTATGGCTACACCTTC
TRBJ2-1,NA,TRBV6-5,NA,CASSSSVGNEQFF,TGTGCCAGCAGCAGCTCAGTAGGAAATGAGCAGTTCTTC
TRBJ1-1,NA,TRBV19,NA,CASSIPPSVLNTEAFF,TGTGCCAGTAGTATCCCCCCCTCGGTGTTGAACACTGAAGCTTTCTTT
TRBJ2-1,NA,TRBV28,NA,CASSLSGVGNEQFF,TGTGCCAGCAGTTTATCGGGGGTTGGGAATGAGCAGTTCTTC
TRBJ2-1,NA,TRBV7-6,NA,CASSPLGNEQFF,TGTGCCAGCAGCCCTCTCGGGAATGAGCAGTTCTTC
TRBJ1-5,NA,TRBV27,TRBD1,CASKGGQGSNQPQHF,TGTGCCAGCAAAGGGGGACAGGGCTCCAATCAGCCCCAGCATTTT
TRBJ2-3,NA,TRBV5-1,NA,CASSLKGFTDTQYF,TGCGCCAGCAGCTTGAAGGGGTTCACGGATACGCAGTATTTT